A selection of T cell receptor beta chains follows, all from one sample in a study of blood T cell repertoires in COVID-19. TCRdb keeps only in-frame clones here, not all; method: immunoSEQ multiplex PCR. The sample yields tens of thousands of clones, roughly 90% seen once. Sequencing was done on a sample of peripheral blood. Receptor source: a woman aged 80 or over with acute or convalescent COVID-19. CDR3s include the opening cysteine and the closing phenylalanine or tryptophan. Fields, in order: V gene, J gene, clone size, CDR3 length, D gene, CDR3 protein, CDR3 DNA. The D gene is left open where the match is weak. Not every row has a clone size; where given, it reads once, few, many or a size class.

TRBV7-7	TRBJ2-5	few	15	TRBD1	CASSTGTGGRETQYF	TGTGCTAGCAGCACCGGGACAGGGGGCCGGGAGACCCAGTACTTC
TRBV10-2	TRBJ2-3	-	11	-	CASSFTDTQYF	TGCGCCAGCAGCTTCACAGATACGCAGTATTTT
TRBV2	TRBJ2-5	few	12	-	CASSGPGETQYF	TGTGCCAGCAGTGGACCGGGAGAGACCCAGTACTTC
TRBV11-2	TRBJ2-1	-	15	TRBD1	CASSLGGGRTGGLFF	TGTGCCAGCAGCTTAGGAGGTGGCCGGACAGGGGGCCTGTTCTTC
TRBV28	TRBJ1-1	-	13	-	CASRRSPITEAFF	TGTGCCAGCAGGCGAAGCCCCATAACTGAAGCTTTCTTT
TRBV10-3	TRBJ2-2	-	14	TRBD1	CAITEGQGTGELFF	TGTGCCATCACCGAGGGACAGGGGACCGGGGAGCTGTTTTTT
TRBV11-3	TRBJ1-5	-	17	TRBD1	CASSLSAIDRGNQPQHF	TGTGCCAGCAGCTTATCCGCTATTGACAGGGGCAATCAGCCCCAGCATTTT
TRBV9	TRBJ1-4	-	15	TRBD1	CASSVRDRLNEKLFF	TGTGCCAGCAGCGTTAGGGACAGACTCAATGAAAAACTGTTTTTT
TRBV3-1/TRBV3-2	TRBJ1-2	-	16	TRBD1	CASSQRTGTGDYGYTF	TGTGCCAGCAGTCAACGCACCGGGACAGGAGACTATGGCTACACCTTC
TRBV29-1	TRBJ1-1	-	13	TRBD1	CSVSGQGGTEAFF	TGCAGCGTTAGCGGACAGGGGGGGACTGAAGCTTTCTTT
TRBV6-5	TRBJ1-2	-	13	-	CASSLDRFDGYTF	TGTGCCAGCAGTCTAGACAGGTTCGATGGCTACACCTTC
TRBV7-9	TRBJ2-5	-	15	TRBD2	CASSSGWGGQETQYF	TGTGCCAGCAGCTCAGGGTGGGGGGGCCAAGAGACCCAGTACTTC
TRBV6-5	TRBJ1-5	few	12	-	CASRTGYGPQHF	TGTGCCAGCAGGACTGGGTACGGGCCCCAGCATTTT
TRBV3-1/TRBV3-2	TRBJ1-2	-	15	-	CASSPGLRRDYGYTF	TGTGCCAGCAGCCCGGGTCTCCGACGTGACTATGGCTACACCTTC